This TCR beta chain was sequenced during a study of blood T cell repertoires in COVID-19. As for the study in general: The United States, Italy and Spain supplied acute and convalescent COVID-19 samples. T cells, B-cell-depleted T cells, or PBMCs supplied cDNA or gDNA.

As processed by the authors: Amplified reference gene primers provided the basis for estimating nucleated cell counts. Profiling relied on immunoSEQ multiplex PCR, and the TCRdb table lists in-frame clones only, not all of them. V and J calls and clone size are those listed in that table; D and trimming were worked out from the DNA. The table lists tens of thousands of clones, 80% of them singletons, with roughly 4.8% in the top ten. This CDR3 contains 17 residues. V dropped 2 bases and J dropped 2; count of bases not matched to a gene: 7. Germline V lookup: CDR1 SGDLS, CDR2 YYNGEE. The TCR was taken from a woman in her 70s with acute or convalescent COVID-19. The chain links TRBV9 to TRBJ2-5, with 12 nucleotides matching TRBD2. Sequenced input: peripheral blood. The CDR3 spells CASSVGGTSGYQETQYF. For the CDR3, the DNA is TGTGCCAGCAGCGTTGGGGGGACTAGCGGGTATCAAGAGACCCAGTACTTC.